This TCR beta chain was obtained from a study of blood T cell repertoires in COVID-19. During active infection, Seattle patients enrolled and were then monitored through disease. The CDR3 contains 15 residues. J gave up 0 bases and V 5 bases, and 3 bases lay outside the gene matches. From germline, CDR1 is MDHEN and CDR2 SYDVKM. Clones were sequenced by immunoSEQ multiplex PCR, and TCRdb holds only the in-frame ones, with some missing. Here the sample spans about 74,000 clones, roughly 92% being singletons. Sequenced input: peripheral blood. The chain carries TRBV28 and TRBJ2-7; 11 nucleotides align to TRBD2. The TCR originated in a man in his forties or fifties with COVID-19, enrolled during active disease. The DNA for the CDR3 is TGTGCCAGCAGTGCGGGACTAGCGGTCTCCTACGAGCAGTACTTC. Protein sequence: CASSAGLAVSYEQYF.